This T cell receptor (beta chain) was retrieved from a study of T-cell reconstitution after alpha-beta-depleted transplantation in children. This clonotype has just a few counts. The library targeted TCRbeta and was prepared with unique molecular identifiers. TCRdb fed the PCR reads into MiXCR, producing one record per CDR3 protein. The repertoire holds some 490,000 distinct CDR3 sequences, with about 12% as singletons. The sequence derives from a human donor who donated a stem cell graft to a child with combined immunodeficiency. Material: PBMCs from the stem cell graft donor, obtained from the stem cell graft.

The CDR3 DNA is TGTGCCAGCAGCGTAACTACTGCAGATACGCAGTATTTT. This translates into CASSVTTADTQYF. The chain uses TRBV7-9 and TRBJ2-3, with D unresolved. CDR3 length equals 13 residues. V was trimmed by 5 bases and J by 4 bases, leaving 10 bases between them. Germline V lookup: CDR1 SEHNR, CDR2 FQNEAQ (reference sequence).